This T cell receptor (beta chain) came from a study of monozygotic twins with inflammatory bowel disease. Points from the study as a whole: Extra variability in the repertoires of patients may have come from differing immunosuppressive treatments. Differing T cell subtypes remained indistinguishable.

To note about this clonotype: What it recognizes is unknown.

No sorting of T cells preceded isolation of total RNA from whole blood. This CDR3 has 17 amino acids. Germline V gene sequence: CDR1 MDHEN, CDR2 SYDVKM. TCR libraries each used 3,000 to 4,000 ng of total RNA. TCRdb re-called the 5' RACE reads and shows each CDR3 protein once, DNA omitted. This table holds some 170,000 distinct CDR3 sequences. The sequence was obtained from a human donor with ulcerative colitis or Crohn's disease, or a healthy co-twin of an affected twin (not recorded which). The sequencing input was blood. The chain couples TRBV28 to TRBJ1-2. The CDR3 is CASSFLPGTPEFYGYTF.